The present entry profiles one T cell receptor (beta chain) with its context. Its antigen is unknown. The entry originates in a study of blood T cells in healthy people across ages. Study-level points and caveats: Donor CMV infection status was unknown, possibly confounding age-related changes in expanded clonotypes. More naive CD4+ cells and higher diversity marked long-lived donors relative to aged donors.

Next came a second PCR, run for roughly 6 to 11 cycles, which used a sample-barcoded 5' primer along with a J-beta primer mix. Through a template-switch adaptor with 12 random nucleotides, each cDNA molecule received a tag. Using its own MiXCR run on the 5' RACE reads, TCRdb lists one record per CDR3 protein. In the table there are 550,000 to 800,000 distinct CDR3 sequences, over 20% of which are singletons. Total RNA extraction produced at least 5.5 micrograms (per sample) for the study. Trimming cost V 5 bases and J 0 bases; bases outside gene matches: 8. This CDR3 is 16 amino acids long. The germline V gene encodes CDR1 SGHAT and CDR2 FQNNGV.

The sequence came from a man in his 70s in good health. Sequencing was done on a sample of blood. J is TRBJ2-3 and V is TRBV11-2; TRBD1 matches 7 bases. The CDR3 reads CASSGTGTVSTDTQYF. Written as DNA, the CDR3 is TGTGCCAGCAGCGGCACCGGGACAGTGAGCACAGATACGCAGTATTTT.